The next 26 T cell receptor beta chains were all read from a single sample in a study of OX40 agonist ivuxolimab in advanced cancers. Some clones are missing from TCRdb's copy, which holds only in-frame ones; the method was immunoSEQ multiplex PCR. The repertoire holds more than 35,000 clones, with around 84% as singletons. Specimen: CD4+ or CD8+ T cells sorted from blood, collected in a trial of the OX40 agonist ivuxolimab. These receptors were taken from an adult with an advanced solid tumor such as melanoma, head and neck, liver or kidney cancer.

This chain uses TRBV10-3 with TRBJ2-7; D might be TRBD2 (7 bases). CDR3 length: 15 residues. Germline V lookup: CDR1 ENHRY, CDR2 SYGVKD. V lost 4 bases, J lost 0 bases, and 13 bases lay in between. CDR3 DNA: TGTGCCATCAGTGTAGTACGGGGGGCCTCCTACGAGCAGTACTTC. Residues: CAISVVRGASYEQYF.

The chain couples TRBV4-3 to TRBJ2-1; 11 bases align to TRBD2. CDR3 size: 15 residues. V dropped 4 bases and J dropped 10; count of bases not matched to a gene: 9. Germline V gene data show CDR1 as LGHNA and CDR2 as YSLEER. CDR3 nucleotide sequence: TGCGCCAGCAGCCTTACATTAGCGGGGGGGCACGAGCAGTTCTTC. Protein: CASSLTLAGGHEQFF.

The chain uses TRBV19 and TRBJ2-3, with D possibly TRBD2 on 6 matching bases. Deletions cut 2 bases from V and 0 bases from J, with 15 bases between. This CDR3 region has 17 residues. The germline V gene encodes CDR1 LNHDA and CDR2 SQIVND (reference sequence). CDR3 residues: CASSIISGHPSTDTQYF. CDR3 DNA: TGTGCCAGTAGTATAATTAGCGGACATCCGAGCACAGATACGCAGTATTTT.

This clone was detected a few times. V usage is TRBV4-1 and J usage is TRBJ2-7; TRBD2 might be the D (7 bases). V was pared by 4 bases and J by 3 bases, with 19 bases between. Per germline, CDR1 MGHRA and CDR2 YSYEKL. The CDR3 sequence is 16 residues long. The CDR3 is CASSPLGLGGFYEQYF. CDR3 in DNA: TGCGCCAGCAGCCCCCTTGGACTAGGGGGATTCTACGAGCAGTACTTC.

This chain uses TRBV18 with TRBJ2-2; D is tentatively TRBD1 or TRBD2 (5 bases each). The ends were cut back, 3 bases at V and 3 bases at J, with 8 bases in the middle. Germline-derived CDR1 and CDR2 are KGHSH and LQKENI. This CDR3 region has 14 residues. In nucleotides, the CDR3 is TGTGCCAGCTCACCGGGGACCTACACCGGGGAGCTGTTTTTT. Amino acids: CASSPGTYTGELFF.

J is TRBJ2-3 and V is TRBV13; no clear D gene. Trimming removed 5 bases at V and 2 bases at J, with 2 bases between. Germline CDR1 reads PRHDT; CDR2 reads FYEKMQ (reference sequence). The CDR3 has 11 amino acids. DNA for the CDR3: TGTGCCAGCAGCCCCACAGATACGCAGTATTTT. It encodes CASSPTDTQYF.

CDR3 protein: CASSETGFQPQHF. The CDR3 DNA reads TGTGCCAGCAGTGAAACAGGGTTTCAGCCCCAGCATTTT. The chain employs TRBV2 and TRBJ1-5; a weak D match, TRBD1 (6 bases). With 2 bases removed from V and 6 bases from J, the gap between germline ends came to 8 bases. Germline assignment: CDR1 SNHLY and CDR2 FYNNEI. The CDR3 loop spans 13 amino acids.

This chain links TRBV9 with TRBJ2-2, with 7 bases lining up with TRBD1. V was pared by 0 bases and J by 6 bases, with 5 bases of the junction left unmatched. The CDR3 loop spans 15 amino acids. Germline V CDR1 and CDR2: SGDLS, YYNGEE. In DNA form, the CDR3 reads TGTGCCAGCAGCGTAGGAGGGGGCGCGGCCGGGGAGCTGTTTTTT. Amino acids: CASSVGGGAAGELFF.

The CDR3 loop reads CASSIRGPSYEQYF. The CDR3 DNA is TGTGCCAGTAGTATACGGGGCCCCTCCTACGAGCAGTACTTC. This sequence joins TRBV19 and TRBJ2-7; the D gene could be TRBD1 or TRBD2 (5 bases each). The CDR3 contains 14 residues. The V gene's germline CDR1 is LNHDA and CDR2 SQIVND (reference sequence). V lost 2 bases to trimming and J lost 0 bases, with 8 bases between them.

The genes are TRBV5-6 and TRBJ2-7, with TRBD1 matching over 7 bases. Trimming removed 4 bases from V and 6 bases from J; junction bases left unmatched: 10. The CDR3 loop spans 14 amino acids. Germline V CDR1 and CDR2: SGHDT, YYEEEE. The chain's CDR3 is CASSGTRGFVEQYF. The CDR3 nucleotides are TGTGCCAGCAGCGGCACCAGGGGGTTTGTCGAGCAGTACTTC.

The chain combines TRBV27 with TRBJ2-1; D unresolved. This CDR3 has 15 residues. Germline CDR1 and CDR2: MNHEY and SMNVEV (reference sequence). Trimming removed 0 bases from V and 4 bases from J, with 10 bases in between. DNA for the CDR3: TGTGCCAGCAGTTTATCTAGGACCCTGTACAATGAGCAGTTCTTC. Encoded protein: CASSLSRTLYNEQFF.

The chain is built from TRBV28 and TRBJ1-1; 8 positions agree with TRBD1. The V and J ends lost 2 bases and 3 bases, in that order; junction bases with no gene match: 8. In germline, CDR1 is MDHEN, CDR2 SYDVKM. The CDR3 runs to 16 residues. CDR3 amino acids: CASSLGTGWGHTEAFF. The CDR3 nucleotides are TGTGCCAGCAGTTTAGGGACAGGATGGGGACACACTGAAGCTTTCTTT.

This clone appeared a single time. The V gene is TRBV11-3, the J gene TRBJ2-7; D may be TRBD1 or TRBD2 (5 bases each). The CDR3 extends over 16 amino acids. Looked up from germline, CDR1 is SGHNT and CDR2 is YENEEA. Deletions cut 3 bases from V and 0 bases from J, with 15 bases between. The CDR3, as DNA: TGTGCCAGCAGCTTCCTACCGGGACCGCTCTCCTACGAGCAGTACTTC. Encoded protein: CASSFLPGPLSYEQYF.

J is TRBJ2-5 and V is TRBV7-9; D not resolved. From germline, CDR1 is SEHNR and CDR2 FQNEAQ (reference sequence). V shed 6 bases and J shed 5 bases, with 13 bases lying between them. There are 13 residues in the CDR3. CDR3 sequence (DNA): TGTGCCAGCAGGGAGACACTGAAGGAGACCCAGTACTTC. Translation: CASRETLKETQYF.

J is TRBJ2-3 and V is TRBV10-3; D unresolved. The CDR3 loop spans 11 amino acids. Germline V CDR1 and CDR2: ENHRY, SYGVKD. Trimming stripped 0 bases from V and 5 bases from J, with 0 bases between. The CDR3 sequence is CAISESDTQYF. The CDR3 DNA reads as TGTGCCATCAGTGAGTCAGATACGCAGTATTTT.

This clone came up once. The chain carries TRBV6-6 and TRBJ1-2; 7 bases fit TRBD1. V lost 6 bases to trimming and J lost 2 bases; unmatched junction nucleotides: 9. Germline CDR1 MNHNY, CDR2 SVGAGI (reference sequence). This CDR3 has 15 amino acids. CDR3 DNA sequence: TGTGCCAGCAGCTCCGGGACAGACCTAAACTATGGCTACACCTTC. Its translation is CASSSGTDLNYGYTF.

The rearrangement joins TRBV5-8 to TRBJ2-1; no clear D gene. The CDR3 runs to 11 residues. Germline V gene sequence: CDR1 SGHTS, CDR2 YDEGEE. The ends were cut back, 7 bases at V and 5 bases at J, with 7 bases in the middle. In DNA, the CDR3 is TGTGCCAGCCTAGTAAACAATGAGCAGTTCTTC. Its protein product is CASLVNNEQFF.

The chain joins TRBV2 to TRBJ2-7; 7 bases match TRBD1. The germline gives CDR1 SNHLY, CDR2 FYNNEI. The CDR3 spans 17 residues. J gave up 2 bases and V 2 bases, and 12 bases lay outside the gene matches. Here the CDR3 reads CASSESVGTALTYEQYF. The CDR3 DNA sequence: TGTGCCAGCAGTGAATCAGTAGGGACAGCACTAACCTACGAGCAGTACTTC.

This chain links TRBV4-1 with TRBJ1-3; D call uncertain. V was pared by 0 bases and J by 8 bases, with 14 bases between. The CDR3 runs to 15 residues. CDR1 is MGHRA, CDR2 YSYEKL, per germline. CDR3 coding DNA: TGCGCCAGCAGCCAAGATCCCGTTTCATCTGACACCATATATTTT. Its translation: CASSQDPVSSDTIYF.

The rearrangement uses TRBV7-2 and TRBJ2-7; 8 bases are a match to TRBD2. CDR3 length: 14 residues. CDR1 and CDR2 from the germline V gene are SGHTA and FQGNSA. Losses at the gene ends were 5 bases for V and 2 bases for J; bases not matched to a gene: 5. The CDR3 DNA is TGTGCCAGCAGCCCAGAGGGACTAGCCTACGAGCAGTACTTC. It yields the protein CASSPEGLAYEQYF.

The chain joins TRBV11-3 to TRBJ2-7; 10 positions agree with TRBD1. The germline V gene encodes CDR1 SGHNT and CDR2 YENEEA. Germline trimming cut 5 bases from V and 6 bases from J; bases unmatched to any gene: 7. This CDR3 comprises 14 residues. The CDR3 DNA follows: TGTGCCAGCAGCGCCGGACAGGGGGTGAGCGAGCAGTACTTC. Its protein product is CASSAGQGVSEQYF.

The chain combines TRBV7-9 with TRBJ2-5; TRBD2 agrees at 14 bases. The CDR3 length is 16 residues. Germline CDR1 SEHNR, CDR2 FQNEAQ (reference sequence). V lost 9 bases, J lost 2 bases, and 8 bases stayed unmatched. The CDR3 here is CARGLAGGPQQETQYF. For the CDR3, the DNA is TGTGCCAGAGGACTAGCGGGGGGCCCCCAACAAGAGACCCAGTACTTC.

The V call is TRBV11-3, the J call TRBJ2-7; D might be TRBD2 (5 bases). Germline V gene data show CDR1 as SGHNT and CDR2 as YENEEA. V was clipped by 4 bases and J by 0 bases, with 7 bases between them. The CDR3 length is 13 residues. Written as DNA, the CDR3 is TGTGCCAGCAGCTCGAGGGACTCCTACGAGCAGTACTTC. It specifies CASSSRDSYEQYF.

This clone was recorded only once. The chain is built from TRBV19 and TRBJ2-1; no clear D. Germline values: CDR1 LNHDA, CDR2 SQIVND (reference sequence). Trimming took 0 bases from V and 2 from J, leaving 5 bases between them. This CDR3 is 14 amino acids long. The CDR3 loop is CASSIEGTYNEQFF. The CDR3 DNA is TGTGCCAGTAGTATAGAAGGGACCTACAATGAGCAGTTCTTC.

The chain is built from TRBV5-5 and TRBJ2-7; D may be TRBD2 (5 bases). The CDR3 loop spans 15 amino acids. The ends were cut back, 0 bases at V and 2 bases at J, with 12 bases in the middle. The germline gives CDR1 SGHKS, CDR2 YYEKEE (reference sequence). The CDR3 sequence is CASSLAVLTTYEQYF. In nucleotides, the CDR3 is TGTGCCAGCAGCTTGGCGGTACTGACTACCTACGAGCAGTACTTC.

The V call is TRBV28, the J call TRBJ2-3, with TRBD1 identical over 7 bases. The germline V gene encodes CDR1 MDHEN and CDR2 SYDVKM. V lost 2 bases to trimming and J lost 6 bases; unmatched junction nucleotides: 5. The CDR3 covers 14 residues. The CDR3 nucleotides read TGTGCCAGCAGTTTAGATAGGGGGCTTGATACGCAGTATTTT. Its translation is CASSLDRGLDTQYF.